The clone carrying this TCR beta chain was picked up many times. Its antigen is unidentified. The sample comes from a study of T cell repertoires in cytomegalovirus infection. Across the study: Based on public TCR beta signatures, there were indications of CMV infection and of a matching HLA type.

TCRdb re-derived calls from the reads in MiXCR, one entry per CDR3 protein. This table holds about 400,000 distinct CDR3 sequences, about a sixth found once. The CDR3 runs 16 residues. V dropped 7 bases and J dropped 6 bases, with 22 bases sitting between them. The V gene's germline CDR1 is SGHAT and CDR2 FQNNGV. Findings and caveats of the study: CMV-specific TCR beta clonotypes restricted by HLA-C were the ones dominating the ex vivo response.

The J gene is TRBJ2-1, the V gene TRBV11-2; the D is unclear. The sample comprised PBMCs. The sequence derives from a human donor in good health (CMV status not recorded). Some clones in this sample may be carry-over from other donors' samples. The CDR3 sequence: CASTTRSLQGGNEQFF. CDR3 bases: TGTGCCAGCACCACCCGAAGTCTACAAGGTGGCAATGAGCAGTTCTTC.